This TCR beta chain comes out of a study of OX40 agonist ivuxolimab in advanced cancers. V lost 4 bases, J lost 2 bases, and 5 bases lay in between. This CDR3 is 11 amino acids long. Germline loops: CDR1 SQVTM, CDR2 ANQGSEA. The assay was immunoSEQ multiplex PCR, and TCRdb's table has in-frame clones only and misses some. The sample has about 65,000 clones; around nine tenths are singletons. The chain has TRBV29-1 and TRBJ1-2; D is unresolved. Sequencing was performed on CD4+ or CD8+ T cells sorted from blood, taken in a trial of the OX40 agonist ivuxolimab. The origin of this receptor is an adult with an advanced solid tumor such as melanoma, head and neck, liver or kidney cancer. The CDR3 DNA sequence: TGCAGCGTTGCGCAGAACTATGGCTACACCTTC. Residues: CSVAQNYGYTF.